This is a list of T cell receptor beta chains from one sample in a study of CD8+ T cells in alopecia areata. Generated by immunoSEQ multiplex PCR, the TCRdb table keeps only in-frame clones and is missing some. Found here are 150,000 to 200,000 clones, 50% to 65% of them singletons; the top ten hold over 4%. Sequences were obtained from CD4+ T cells sorted from blood. These TCRs come from a human donor in good health. Each CDR3 is given with its conserved first and last residue. A D gene is named only where the DNA matches it firmly. Clone size, where shown, is once, few, many, or a class for clones that have expanded.

v_gene	j_gene	abundance	d_gene	CDR3nt	CDR3aa
TRBV6-6	TRBJ2-6	NA	TRBD1	TGTGCCAGCACCTACAGGGGGACCGGGGCCAACGTCCTGACTTTC	CASTYRGTGANVLTF
TRBV7-9	TRBJ1-5	NA	NA	TGTGCCAGCAGCTTTGGGACTCTTAGCAATCAGCCCCAGCATTTT	CASSFGTLSNQPQHF
TRBV29-1	TRBJ2-5	NA	NA	TGCAGCGTTGAGTTGGCAGCAGAGACCCAGTACTTC	CSVELAAETQYF
TRBV11-2	TRBJ2-7	NA	NA	TGTGCCAGCAGCTTGGTGACGGGTCCTTACGAGCAGTACTTC	CASSLVTGPYEQYF
TRBV6-1	TRBJ2-5	once	TRBD2	TGTGCCAGCTACCTTAGCGGGAGAGGTGAGACCCAGTACTTC	CASYLSGRGETQYF
TRBV15	TRBJ1-5	NA	NA	TGTGCCACCAGCAGCAGGGGAAGCAATCAGCCCCAGCATTTT	CATSSRGSNQPQHF
TRBV28	TRBJ1-3	many	TRBD1	TGTGCCAGCATCGGGACAGGGGAAACTGGAAACACCATATATTTT	CASIGTGETGNTIYF
TRBV29-1	TRBJ1-2	NA	NA	TGCAGCGTTGAAGTGGATAGCTTATCTACTTATGGCTACACCTTC	CSVEVDSLSTYGYTF
TRBV9	TRBJ2-1	NA	NA	TGTGCCAGCAGCGCCGGGACATACTCCTACAATGAGCAGTTCTTC	CASSAGTYSYNEQFF
TRBV5-1	TRBJ2-3	NA	NA	TGCGCCAGCAGCTTGGATGTGACAGATACGCAGTATTTT	CASSLDVTDTQYF
TRBV6-5	TRBJ2-1	NA	NA	TGTGCCAGCACCCTCAGTGGTAGCGGCAATGAGCAGTTCTTC	CASTLSGSGNEQFF
TRBV5-4	TRBJ2-1	NA	NA	TGTGCCAGCAGCTTTGGGGGCCGACTAGCTGGTACCTACAATGAGCAGTTCTTC	CASSFGGRLAGTYNEQFF
TRBV28	TRBJ2-5	NA	TRBD1	TGTGCCAGCAGCTTGTTCGCGTGGACAGGGCGAGAGACCCAGTACTTC	CASSLFAWTGRETQYF
TRBV18	TRBJ1-1	once	TRBD1	TGTGCCAGCCATGGGACAGCGAACACTGAAGCTTTCTTT	CASHGTANTEAFF